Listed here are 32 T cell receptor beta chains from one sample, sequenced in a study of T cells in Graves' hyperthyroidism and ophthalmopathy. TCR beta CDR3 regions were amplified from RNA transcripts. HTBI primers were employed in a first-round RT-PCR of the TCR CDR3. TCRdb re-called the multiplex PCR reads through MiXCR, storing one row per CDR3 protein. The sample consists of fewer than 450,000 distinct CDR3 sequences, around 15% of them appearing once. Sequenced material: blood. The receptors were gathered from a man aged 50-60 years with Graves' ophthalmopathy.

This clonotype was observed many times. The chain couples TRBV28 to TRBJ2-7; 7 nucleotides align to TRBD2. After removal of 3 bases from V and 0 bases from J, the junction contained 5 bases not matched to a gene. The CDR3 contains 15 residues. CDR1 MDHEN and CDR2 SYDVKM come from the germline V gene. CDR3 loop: CASSFSSGPSYEQYF. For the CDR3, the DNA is TGTGCCAGCAGTTTCTCTAGCGGACCCTCCTACGAGCAGTACTTC.

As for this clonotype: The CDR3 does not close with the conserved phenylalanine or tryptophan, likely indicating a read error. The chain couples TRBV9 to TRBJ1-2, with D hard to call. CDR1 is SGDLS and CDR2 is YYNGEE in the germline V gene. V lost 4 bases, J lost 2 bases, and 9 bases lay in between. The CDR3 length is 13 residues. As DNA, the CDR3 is TGTGCCAGCAGCTCGCCTCCAAACTATGGCTACACCCTC. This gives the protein CASSSPPNYGYTL.

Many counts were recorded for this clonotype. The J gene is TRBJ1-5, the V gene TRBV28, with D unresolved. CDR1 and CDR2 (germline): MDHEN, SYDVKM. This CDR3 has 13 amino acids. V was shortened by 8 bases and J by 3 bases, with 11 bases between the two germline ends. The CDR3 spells CASGVRLNQPQHF. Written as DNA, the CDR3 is TGTGCCAGCGGCGTCAGACTCAATCAGCCCCAGCATTTT.

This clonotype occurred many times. CDR3 DNA: TGCGCCAGCAGGAGGAACAGATCCCCCTTGGATGAGCAGTTCTTC. Protein: CASRRNRSPLDEQFF. The chain has TRBV5-1 and TRBJ2-1, with unresolved D. Germline V gene data show CDR1 as SGHRS and CDR2 as YFSETQ. The germline V and J ends were trimmed by 5 bases and 8 bases, with 20 bases remaining between them. There are 15 residues in the CDR3.

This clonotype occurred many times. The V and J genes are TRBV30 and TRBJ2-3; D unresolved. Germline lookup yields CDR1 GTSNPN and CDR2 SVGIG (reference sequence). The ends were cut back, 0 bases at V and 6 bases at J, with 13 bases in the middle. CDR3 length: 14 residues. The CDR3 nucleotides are TGTGCCTGGAGTGTACCTCCGACTTCCGATACGCAGTATTTT. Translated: CAWSVPPTSDTQYF.

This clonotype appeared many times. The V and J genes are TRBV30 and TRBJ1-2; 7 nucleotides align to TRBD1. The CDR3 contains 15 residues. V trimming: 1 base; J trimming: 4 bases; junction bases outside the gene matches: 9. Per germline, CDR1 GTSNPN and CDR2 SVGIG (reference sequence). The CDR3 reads CAWSDYRDSLYGYTF. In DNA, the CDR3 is TGTGCCTGGAGTGACTACCGGGACAGTCTCTATGGCTACACCTTC. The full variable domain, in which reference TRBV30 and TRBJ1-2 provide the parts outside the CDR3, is SQTIHQWPATLVQPVGSPLSLECTVEGTSNPNLYWYRQAAGRGLQLLFYSVGIGQISSEVPQNLSASRPQDRQFILSSKKLLLSDSGFYLCAWSDYRDSLYGYTFGSGTRLTVV.

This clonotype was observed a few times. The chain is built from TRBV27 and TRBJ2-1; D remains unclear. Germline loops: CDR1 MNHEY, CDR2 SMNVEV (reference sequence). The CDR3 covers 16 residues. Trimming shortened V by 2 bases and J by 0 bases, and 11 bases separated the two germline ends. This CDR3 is CASSLEGGNSYNEQFF. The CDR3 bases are TGTGCCAGCAGTTTAGAAGGCGGAAACTCCTACAATGAGCAGTTCTTC.

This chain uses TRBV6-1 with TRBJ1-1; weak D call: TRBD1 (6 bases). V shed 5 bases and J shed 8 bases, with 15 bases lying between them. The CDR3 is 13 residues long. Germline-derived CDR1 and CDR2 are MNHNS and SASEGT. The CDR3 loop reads CASSFLGTSEAFF. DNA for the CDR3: TGTGCCAGCAGTTTCCTCGGGACATCCGAAGCTTTCTTT.

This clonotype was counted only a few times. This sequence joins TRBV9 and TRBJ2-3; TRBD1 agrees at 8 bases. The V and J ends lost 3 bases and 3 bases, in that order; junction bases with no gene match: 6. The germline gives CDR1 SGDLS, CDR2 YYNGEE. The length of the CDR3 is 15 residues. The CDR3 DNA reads TGTGCCAGCAGCGCCACAGGGGGTGAGACAGATACGCAGTATTTT. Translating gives CASSATGGETDTQYF.

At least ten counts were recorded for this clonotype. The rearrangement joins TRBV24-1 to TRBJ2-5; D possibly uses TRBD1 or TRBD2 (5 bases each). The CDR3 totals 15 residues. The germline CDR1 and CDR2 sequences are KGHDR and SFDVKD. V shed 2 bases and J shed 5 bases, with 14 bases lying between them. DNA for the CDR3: TGTGCCACCAGTGATTCAGGAACGAGGGGTGAGACCCAGTACTTC. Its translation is CATSDSGTRGETQYF.

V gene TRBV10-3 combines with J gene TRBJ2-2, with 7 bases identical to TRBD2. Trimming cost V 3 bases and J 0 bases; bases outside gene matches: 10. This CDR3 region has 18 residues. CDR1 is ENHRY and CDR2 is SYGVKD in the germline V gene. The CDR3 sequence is CAISEAGFYGTNTGELFF. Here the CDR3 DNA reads TGTGCCATCAGTGAAGCGGGGTTCTACGGAACGAACACCGGGGAGCTGTTTTTT.

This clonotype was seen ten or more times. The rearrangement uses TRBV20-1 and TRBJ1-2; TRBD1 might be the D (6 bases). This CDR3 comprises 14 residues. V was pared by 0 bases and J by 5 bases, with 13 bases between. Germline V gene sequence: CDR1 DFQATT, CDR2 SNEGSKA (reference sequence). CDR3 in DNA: TGCAGTGCTAGAGATGCAGGGGCGCGGTATGGCTACACCTTC. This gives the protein CSARDAGARYGYTF.

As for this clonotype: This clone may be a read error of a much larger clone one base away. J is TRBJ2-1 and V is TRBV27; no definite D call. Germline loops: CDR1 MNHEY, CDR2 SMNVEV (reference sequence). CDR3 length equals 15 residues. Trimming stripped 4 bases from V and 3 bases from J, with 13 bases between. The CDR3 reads CASSSSSKFYNEQFF. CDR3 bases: TGTGCCAGCAGTTCCTCGTCTAAGTTCTACAATGAGCAGTTCTTC.

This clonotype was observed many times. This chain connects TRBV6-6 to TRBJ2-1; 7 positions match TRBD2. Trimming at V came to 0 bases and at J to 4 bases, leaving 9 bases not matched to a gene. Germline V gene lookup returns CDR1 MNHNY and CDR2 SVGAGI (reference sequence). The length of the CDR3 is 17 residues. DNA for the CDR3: TGTGCCAGCAGTTACTCAATTCTGCGGGAGCCTTACAATGAGCAGTTCTTC. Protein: CASSYSILREPYNEQFF.

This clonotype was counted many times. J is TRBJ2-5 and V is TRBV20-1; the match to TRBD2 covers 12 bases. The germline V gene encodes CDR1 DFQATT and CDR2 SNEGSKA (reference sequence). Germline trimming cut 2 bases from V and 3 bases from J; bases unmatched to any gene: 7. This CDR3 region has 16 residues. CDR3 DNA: TGCAGTGCTAGACCGACTAGCGGGAGTTTTAAAGAGACCCAGTACTTC. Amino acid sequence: CSARPTSGSFKETQYF.

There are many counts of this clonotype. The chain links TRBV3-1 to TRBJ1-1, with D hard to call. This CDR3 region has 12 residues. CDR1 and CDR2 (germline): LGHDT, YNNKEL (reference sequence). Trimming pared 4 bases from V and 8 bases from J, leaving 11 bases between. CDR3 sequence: CASSPINQEAFF. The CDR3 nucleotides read TGTGCCAGCAGCCCAATTAATCAAGAAGCTTTCTTT. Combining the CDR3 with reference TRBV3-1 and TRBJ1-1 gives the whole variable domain DTAVSQTPKYLVTQMGNDKSIKCEQNLGHDTMYWYKQDSKKFLKIMFSYNNKELIINETVPNRFSPKSPDKAHLNLHINSLELGDSAVYFCASSPINQEAFFGQGTRLTVV.

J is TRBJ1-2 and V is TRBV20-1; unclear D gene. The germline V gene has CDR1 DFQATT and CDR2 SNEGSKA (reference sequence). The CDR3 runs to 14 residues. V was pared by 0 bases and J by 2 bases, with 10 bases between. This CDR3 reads CSARDLTDNYGYTF. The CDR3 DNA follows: TGCAGTGCTAGAGATCTGACGGACAACTATGGCTACACCTTC.

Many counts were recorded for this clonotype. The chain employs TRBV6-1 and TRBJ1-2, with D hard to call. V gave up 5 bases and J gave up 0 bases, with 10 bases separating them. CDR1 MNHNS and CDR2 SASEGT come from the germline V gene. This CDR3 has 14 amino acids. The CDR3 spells CASSSQMTNYGYTF. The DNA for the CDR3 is TGTGCCAGCAGTTCTCAGATGACTAACTATGGCTACACCTTC.

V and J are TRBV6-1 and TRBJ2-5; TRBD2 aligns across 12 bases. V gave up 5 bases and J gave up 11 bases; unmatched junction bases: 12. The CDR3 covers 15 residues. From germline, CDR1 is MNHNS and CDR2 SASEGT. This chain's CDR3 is CASSYAGTSGSYQYF. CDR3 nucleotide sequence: TGTGCCAGCAGTTACGCCGGGACTAGCGGGTCTTATCAGTACTTC.

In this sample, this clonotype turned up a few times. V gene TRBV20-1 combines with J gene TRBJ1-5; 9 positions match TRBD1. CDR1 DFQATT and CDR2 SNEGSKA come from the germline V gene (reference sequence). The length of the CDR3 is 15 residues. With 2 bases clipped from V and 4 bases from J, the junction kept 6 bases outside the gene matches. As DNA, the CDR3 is TGCAGTGCTAGACAACAGGGGGCGTGGAATCAGCCCCAGCATTTT. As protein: CSARQQGAWNQPQHF.

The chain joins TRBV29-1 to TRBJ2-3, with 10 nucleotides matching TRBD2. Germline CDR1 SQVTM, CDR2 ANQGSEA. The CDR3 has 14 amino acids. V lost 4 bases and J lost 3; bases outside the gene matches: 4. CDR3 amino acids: CSVGLAGVTDTQYF. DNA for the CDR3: TGCAGCGTTGGGCTAGCGGGAGTTACAGATACGCAGTATTTT.

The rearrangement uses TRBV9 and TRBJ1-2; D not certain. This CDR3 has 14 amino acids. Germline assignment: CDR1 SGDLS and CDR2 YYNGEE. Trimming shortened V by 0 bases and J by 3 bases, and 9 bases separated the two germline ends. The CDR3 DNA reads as TGTGCCAGCAGCGTAGAAGGCAGAGACTATGGCTACACCTTC. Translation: CASSVEGRDYGYTF.

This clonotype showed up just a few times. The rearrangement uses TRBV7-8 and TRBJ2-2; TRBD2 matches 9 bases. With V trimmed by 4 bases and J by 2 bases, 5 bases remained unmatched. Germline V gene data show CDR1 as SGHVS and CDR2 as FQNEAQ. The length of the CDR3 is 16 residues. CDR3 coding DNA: TGTGCCAGCAGCTGGGGACTAGCAATTAACACCGGGGAGCTGTTTTTT. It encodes CASSWGLAINTGELFF. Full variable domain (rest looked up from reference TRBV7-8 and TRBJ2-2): GAGVSQSPRYKVAKRGQDVALRCDPISGHVSLFWYQQALGQGPEFLTYFQNEAQLDKSGLPSDRFFAERPEGSVSTLKIQRTQQEDSAVYLCASSWGLAINTGELFFGEGSRLTVL.

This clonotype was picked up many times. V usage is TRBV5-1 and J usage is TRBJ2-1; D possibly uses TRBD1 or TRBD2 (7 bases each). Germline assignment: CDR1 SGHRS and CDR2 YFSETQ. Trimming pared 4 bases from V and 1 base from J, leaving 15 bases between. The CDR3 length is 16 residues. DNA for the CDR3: TGCGCCAGCAGCCTCGGGGGGACAGATTCCTACAATGAGCAGTTCTTC. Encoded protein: CASSLGGTDSYNEQFF.

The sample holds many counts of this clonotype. The CDR3 region has the DNA TGTGCCAGCAAGACTCGTGGGCCGGACACCGGGGAGCTGTTTTTT. It is translated as CASKTRGPDTGELFF. J is TRBJ2-2 and V is TRBV6-1; no firm D call. The CDR3 contains 15 residues. Germline lookup yields CDR1 MNHNS and CDR2 SASEGT. Trimming left V 7 bases short and J 3 bases short, with 15 bases between.

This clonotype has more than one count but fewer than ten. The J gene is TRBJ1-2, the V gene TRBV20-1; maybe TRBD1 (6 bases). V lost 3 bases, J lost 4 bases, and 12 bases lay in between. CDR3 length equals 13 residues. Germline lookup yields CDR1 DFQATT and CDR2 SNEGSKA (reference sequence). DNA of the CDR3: TGCAGTGCTAGCGACCAGGGGAGCTATGGCTACACCTTC. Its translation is CSASDQGSYGYTF.

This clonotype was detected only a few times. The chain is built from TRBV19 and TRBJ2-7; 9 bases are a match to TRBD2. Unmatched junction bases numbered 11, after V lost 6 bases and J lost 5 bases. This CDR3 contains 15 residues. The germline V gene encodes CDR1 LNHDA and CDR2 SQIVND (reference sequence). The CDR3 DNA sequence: TGTGCCAGTAGAAGCTATAGCGGGAGTAGGAACGAGCAGTACTTC. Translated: CASRSYSGSRNEQYF.

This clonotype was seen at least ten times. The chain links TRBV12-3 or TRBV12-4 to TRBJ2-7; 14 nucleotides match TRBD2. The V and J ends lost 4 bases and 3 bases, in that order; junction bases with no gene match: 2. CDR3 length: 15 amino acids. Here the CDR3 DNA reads TGTGCCAGCAGTTCGGGACTAGCGGGAGTCTACGAGCAGTACTTC. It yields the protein CASSSGLAGVYEQYF.

CDR3 sequence (DNA): TGTGCCAGCAGCTCCACAGGGGTCACTGAAGCTTTCTTT. Translating it yields CASSSTGVTEAFF. The J gene is TRBJ1-1, the V gene TRBV7-9; 7 bases are shared with TRBD1. The CDR3 has 13 residues. V lost 4 bases, J lost 4 bases, and 3 bases stayed unmatched. Germline assignment: CDR1 SEHNR and CDR2 FQNEAQ (reference sequence).

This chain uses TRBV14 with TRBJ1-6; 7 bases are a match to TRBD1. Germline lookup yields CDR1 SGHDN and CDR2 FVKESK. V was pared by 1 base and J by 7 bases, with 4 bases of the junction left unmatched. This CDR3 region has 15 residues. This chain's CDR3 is CASSQGRQGNSPLHF. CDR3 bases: TGTGCCAGCAGCCAAGGAAGACAGGGAAATTCACCCCTCCACTTT.

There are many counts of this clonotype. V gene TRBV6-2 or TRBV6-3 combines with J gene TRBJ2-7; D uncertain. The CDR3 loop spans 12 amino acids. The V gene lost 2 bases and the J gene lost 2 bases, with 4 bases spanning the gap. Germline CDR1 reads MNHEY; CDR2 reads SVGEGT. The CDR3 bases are TGTGCCAGCAGTTACAGGACCTACGAGCAGTACTTC. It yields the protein CASSYRTYEQYF.

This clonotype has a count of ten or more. The CDR3 protein is CSARVAGGPTGELFF. CDR3 bases: TGCAGTGCTAGGGTAGCGGGAGGGCCTACCGGGGAGCTGTTTTTT. This chain uses TRBV20-1 with TRBJ2-2; 11 nucleotides align to TRBD2. The V and J ends lost 3 bases and 5 bases, in that order; junction bases with no gene match: 5. Germline V lookup: CDR1 DFQATT, CDR2 SNEGSKA (reference sequence). The length of the CDR3 is 15 residues.